This passage covers 10 T cell receptor beta chains from one sample sequenced in a study of regulatory T cells in long-lasting Graves disease. Arm-PCR with iRepertoire HTBI primers amplified the CDR3 regions for these TCR beta libraries. MiXCR, applied by TCRdb to the multiplex PCR reads, yields one record per CDR3 protein. The sample holds roughly 610,000 distinct CDR3 sequences, roughly 15% seen once. Described time point: newly diagnosed GD, antithyroid drugs for less than 3 months. Extracted RNA from PBMCs served as the source of the TCR library. The sample was also reused in another study, on T cells in Graves' hyperthyroidism and ophthalmopathy.

The sequences come from peripheral blood mononuclear cells (PBMCs), collected at new diagnosis, from a patient treated with antithyroid drugs. These receptors originate from a woman aged 30 to 39 with Graves disease.

V usage is TRBV9 and J usage is TRBJ2-1, with 7 nucleotides matching TRBD1. J was trimmed by 7 bases and V by 1 base; bases with no gene match: 11. Germline V gene sequence: CDR1 SGDLS, CDR2 YYNGEE. The CDR3 has 16 amino acids. CDR3 loop: CASSVTTDRINNEQFF. Written as DNA, the CDR3 is TGTGCCAGCAGCGTAACTACGGACAGGATTAATAATGAGCAGTTCTTC.

The genes are TRBV6-1 and TRBJ1-6, with TRBD1 matching 7 bases. Germline loops: CDR1 MNHNS, CDR2 SASEGT. The CDR3 has 15 amino acids. CDR3 protein: CASRRGQIDNSPLHF. The CDR3 nucleotides read TGTGCGAGTCGGAGGGGACAGATCGATAATTCACCCCTCCACTTT.

This clonotype was counted many times. The V call is TRBV18, the J call TRBJ1-1; D is ambiguous. From germline, CDR1 is KGHSH and CDR2 LQKENI. V lost 2 bases and J 7 bases, leaving 11 bases between the germline ends. The CDR3 contains 13 residues. CDR3: CASSPKWQVEAFF. The CDR3, as DNA: TGTGCCAGCTCACCAAAGTGGCAGGTTGAAGCTTTCTTT.

In DNA, the CDR3 is TGTGCCAGCAGCCAAGCCCCCGGGGAGCTGTTTTTT. This sequence encodes CASSQAPGELFF. The chain is built from TRBV14 and TRBJ2-2; D not certain. Germline loops: CDR1 SGHDN, CDR2 FVKESK. The CDR3 is made up of 12 amino acids. The V end was cut by 1 base, the J end by 6 bases, with 3 bases between.

This clonotype appeared many times. The genes are TRBV7-2 and TRBJ1-5; 10 bases match TRBD1. CDR3 length equals 15 residues. Trimming at V came to 6 bases and at J to 1 base, leaving 3 bases not matched to a gene. Germline V gives CDR1 SGHTA, CDR2 FQGNSA. CDR3 residues: CASSRQGASNQPQHF. In DNA, the CDR3 is TGTGCCAGCAGTCGACAGGGGGCGAGCAATCAGCCCCAGCATTTT.

This clonotype showed up many times. The chain carries TRBV6-4 and TRBJ2-2; D might be TRBD2 (6 bases). Looked up from germline, CDR1 is MRHNA and CDR2 is SNTAGT. V was trimmed by 0 bases and J by 2 bases, leaving 13 bases between them. The CDR3 has 17 amino acids. Written as DNA, the CDR3 is TGTGCCAGCAGTGACTCACGGAGGGTTCGAAACACCGGGGAGCTGTTTTTT. Its translation: CASSDSRRVRNTGELFF.

The genes are TRBV20-1 and TRBJ1-3, with a weak D call TRBD1 (6 bases). V was cut by 6 bases and J by 2 bases, with 17 bases left in between. The CDR3 contains 15 residues. The germline gives CDR1 DFQATT, CDR2 SNEGSKA (reference sequence). DNA of the CDR3: TGCAGTGCGAGGCCCGGACAGCATCCTGGAAACACCATATATTTT. Translation gives CSARPGQHPGNTIYF.

This clonotype showed up many times. The CDR3 DNA sequence: TGTGCCAGCAGTTTCGCAGAGAACGGCTACACCTTC. This translates into CASSFAENGYTF. The chain uses TRBV28 and TRBJ1-2, with unresolved D. Trimming left V 3 bases short and J 8 bases short, with 10 bases between. CDR1 MDHEN and CDR2 SYDVKM come from the germline V gene. The CDR3 spans 12 residues.

As to this clonotype: Since a much larger clone is just one base distant, this may be a read error. The chain links TRBV10-3 to TRBJ1-5, with D perhaps TRBD1 (5 bases). The CDR3 is made up of 15 amino acids. Germline CDR1 ENHRY, CDR2 SYGVKD. V lost 4 bases, J lost 1 base, and 11 bases lay in between. Here the CDR3 reads CAISGGGESNQPQHF. In DNA form, the CDR3 reads TGTGCCATCAGTGGGGGGGGGGAGAGCAATCAGCCCCAGCATTTT.

The sample holds one count of this clonotype. This chain connects TRBV24-1 to TRBJ2-5; 7 bases fit TRBD2. Germline V gene lookup returns CDR1 KGHDR and CDR2 SFDVKD. The CDR3 contains 15 residues. V was clipped by 3 bases and J by 10 bases; unmatched bases: 13. The CDR3 nucleotides are TGTGCCACCAGTGATCCGCTAGCGGATAATGGGATCCAGTACTTC. Translation: CATSDPLADNGIQYF.